This T cell receptor beta chain was retrieved from a study of blood T cells in healthy people across ages. The second PCR ran roughly 7 to 12 cycles with a sample-barcoded 5' primer and J-beta primers. TCRdb itself ran the 5' RACE reads through MiXCR, one entry per CDR3 protein. The sample has fewer than 2,000,000 distinct CDR3 sequences; about 31% are singletons. CDR1 and CDR2 from the germline V gene are MDHEN and SYDVKM. The V gene end was trimmed by 5 bases and the J gene end by 0 bases; junction bases not matched to a gene: 2. The CDR3 spans 15 residues. This clonotype has ten or more counts. J is TRBJ2-1 and V is TRBV28; 9 bases are shared with TRBD2. The material sequenced was blood. The origin of this receptor is a woman younger than 45 in good health. CDR3 sequence reads: CASSQGLASYNEQFF. The CDR3 DNA reads as TGTGCCAGCAGTCAGGGACTAGCCTCCTACAATGAGCAGTTCTTC.